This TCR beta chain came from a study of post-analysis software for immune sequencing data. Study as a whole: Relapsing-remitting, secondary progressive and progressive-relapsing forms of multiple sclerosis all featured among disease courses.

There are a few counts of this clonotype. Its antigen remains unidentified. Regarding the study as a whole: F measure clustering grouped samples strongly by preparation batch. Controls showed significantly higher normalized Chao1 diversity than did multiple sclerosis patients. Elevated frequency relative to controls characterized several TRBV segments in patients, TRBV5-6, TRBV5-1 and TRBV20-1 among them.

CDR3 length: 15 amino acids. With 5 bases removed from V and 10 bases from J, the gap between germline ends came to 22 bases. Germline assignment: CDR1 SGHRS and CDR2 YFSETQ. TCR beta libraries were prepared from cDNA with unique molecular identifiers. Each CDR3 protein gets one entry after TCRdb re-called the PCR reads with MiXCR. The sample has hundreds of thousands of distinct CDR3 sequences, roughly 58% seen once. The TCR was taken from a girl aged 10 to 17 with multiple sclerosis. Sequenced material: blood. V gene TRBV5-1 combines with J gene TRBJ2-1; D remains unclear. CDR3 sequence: CASRYPAPDLEEQFF. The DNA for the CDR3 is TGCGCCAGCAGATACCCGGCCCCCGATCTTGAGGAGCAGTTCTTC.